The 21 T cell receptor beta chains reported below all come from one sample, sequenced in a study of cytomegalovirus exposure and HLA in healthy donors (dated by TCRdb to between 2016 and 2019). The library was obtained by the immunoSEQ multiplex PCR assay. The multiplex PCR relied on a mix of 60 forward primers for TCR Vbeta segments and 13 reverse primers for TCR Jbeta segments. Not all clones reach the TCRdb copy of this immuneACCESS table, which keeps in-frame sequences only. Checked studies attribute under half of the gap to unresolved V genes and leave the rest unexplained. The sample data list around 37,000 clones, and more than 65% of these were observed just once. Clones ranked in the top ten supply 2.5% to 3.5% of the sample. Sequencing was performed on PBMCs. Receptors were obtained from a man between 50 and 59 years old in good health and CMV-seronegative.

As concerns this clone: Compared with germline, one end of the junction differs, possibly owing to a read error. CDR3 coding DNA: TGTGCCAGCAGCCTCTCTAACTATGGCTACGCCTTC. As protein: CASSLSNYGYAF. The chain employs TRBV7-2 and TRBJ1-2, with D unclear. The length of the CDR3 is 12 residues. Germline CDR1 is SGHTA and CDR2 is FQGNSA.

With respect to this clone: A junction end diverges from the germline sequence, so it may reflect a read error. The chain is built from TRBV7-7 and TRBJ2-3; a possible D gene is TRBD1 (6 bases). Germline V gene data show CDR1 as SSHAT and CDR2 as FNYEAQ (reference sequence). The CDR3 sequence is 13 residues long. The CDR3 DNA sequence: TGTGCTAGCAGCTTAGACCAGGGGGATACGCAGTATTTT. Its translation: CASSLDQGDTQYF.

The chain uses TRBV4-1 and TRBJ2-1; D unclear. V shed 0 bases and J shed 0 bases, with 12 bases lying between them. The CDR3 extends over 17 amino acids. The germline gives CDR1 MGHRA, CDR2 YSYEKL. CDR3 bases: TGCGCCAGCAGCCAAGAACCCCCATTCGGCTCCTACAATGAGCAGTTCTTC. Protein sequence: CASSQEPPFGSYNEQFF.

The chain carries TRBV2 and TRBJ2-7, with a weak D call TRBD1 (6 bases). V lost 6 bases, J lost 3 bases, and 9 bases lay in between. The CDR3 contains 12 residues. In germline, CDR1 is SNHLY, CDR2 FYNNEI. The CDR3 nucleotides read TGTGCCAGCAGGGACAGAGGCTACGAGCAGTACTTC. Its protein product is CASRDRGYEQYF.

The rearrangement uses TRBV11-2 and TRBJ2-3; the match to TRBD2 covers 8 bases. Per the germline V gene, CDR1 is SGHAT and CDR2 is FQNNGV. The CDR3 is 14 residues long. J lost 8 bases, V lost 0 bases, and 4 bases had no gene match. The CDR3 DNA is TGTGCCAGCAGCTTAGAAGGGCGGGGGGCTACGCAGTATTTT. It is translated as CASSLEGRGATQYF. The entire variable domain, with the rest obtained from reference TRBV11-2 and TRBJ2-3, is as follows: EAGVAQSPRYKIIEKRQSVAFWCNPISGHATLYWYQQILGQGPKLLIQFQNNGVVDDSQLPKDRFSAERLKGVDSTLKIQPAKLEDSAVYLCASSLEGRGATQYFGPGTRLTVL.

In DNA, the CDR3 is TGTGCCAGCAGCGCCCAAACTGGGGCCAACGTCCTGACTTTC. Translated, it gives CASSAQTGANVLTF. The chain is built from TRBV9 and TRBJ2-6; no definite D call. Trimming took off 3 bases at V and 2 bases at J, with 6 bases between the two ends. This CDR3 has 14 amino acids. CDR1 SGDLS and CDR2 YYNGEE come from the germline V gene.

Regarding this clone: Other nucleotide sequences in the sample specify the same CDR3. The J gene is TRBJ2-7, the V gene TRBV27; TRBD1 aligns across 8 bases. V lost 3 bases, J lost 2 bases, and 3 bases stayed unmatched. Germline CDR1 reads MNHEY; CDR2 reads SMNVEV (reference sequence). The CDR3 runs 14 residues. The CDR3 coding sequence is TGTGCCAGCAGTTTCGGGACAGGTCCCTACGAGCAGTACTTC. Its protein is CASSFGTGPYEQYF.

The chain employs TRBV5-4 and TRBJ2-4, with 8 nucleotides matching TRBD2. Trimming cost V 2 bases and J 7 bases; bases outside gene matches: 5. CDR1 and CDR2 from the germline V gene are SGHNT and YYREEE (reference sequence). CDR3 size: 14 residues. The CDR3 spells CASSFEGGGNIQYF. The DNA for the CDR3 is TGTGCCAGCAGCTTTGAGGGCGGGGGGAACATTCAGTACTTC. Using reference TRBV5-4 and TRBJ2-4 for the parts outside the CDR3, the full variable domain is ETGVTQSPTHLIKTRGQQVTLRCSSQSGHNTVSWYQQALGQGPQFIFQYYREEENGRGNFPPRFSGLQFPNYSSELNVNALELDDSALYLCASSFEGGGNIQYFGAGTRLSVL.

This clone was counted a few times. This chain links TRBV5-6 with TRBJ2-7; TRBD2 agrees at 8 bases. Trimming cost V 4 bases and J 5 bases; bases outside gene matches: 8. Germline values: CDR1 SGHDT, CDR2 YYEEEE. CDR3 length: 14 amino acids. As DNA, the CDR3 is TGTGCCAGCAGCCTCAGCGGGAGCTTAAACGAGCAGTACTTC. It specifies CASSLSGSLNEQYF.

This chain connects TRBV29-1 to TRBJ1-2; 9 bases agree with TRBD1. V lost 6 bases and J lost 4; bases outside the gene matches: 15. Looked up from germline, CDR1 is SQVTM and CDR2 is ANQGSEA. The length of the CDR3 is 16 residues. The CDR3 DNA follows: TGCAGCGTCGGCCGGGACAGGGTAAGGGGCCCCTATGGCTACACCTTC. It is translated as CSVGRDRVRGPYGYTF.

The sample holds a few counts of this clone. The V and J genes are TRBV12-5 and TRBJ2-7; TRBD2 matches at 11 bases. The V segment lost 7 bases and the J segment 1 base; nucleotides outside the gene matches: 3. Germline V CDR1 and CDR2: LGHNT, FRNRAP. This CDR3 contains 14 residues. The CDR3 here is CASAPSGRSYEQYF. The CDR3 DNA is TGTGCTAGTGCTCCTAGCGGGAGGTCCTACGAGCAGTACTTC.

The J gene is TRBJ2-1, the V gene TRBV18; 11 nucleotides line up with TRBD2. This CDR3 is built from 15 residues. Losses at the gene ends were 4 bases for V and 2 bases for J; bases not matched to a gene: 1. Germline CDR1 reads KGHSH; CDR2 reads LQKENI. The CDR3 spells CASSLSGGAYNEQFF. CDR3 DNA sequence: TGTGCCAGCTCACTTAGCGGGGGGGCCTACAATGAGCAGTTCTTC.

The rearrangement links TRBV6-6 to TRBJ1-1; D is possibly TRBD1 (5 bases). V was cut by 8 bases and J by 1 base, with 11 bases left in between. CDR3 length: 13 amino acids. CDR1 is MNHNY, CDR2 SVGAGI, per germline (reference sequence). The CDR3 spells CASDAGPNTEAFF. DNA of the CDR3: TGTGCCAGCGATGCAGGGCCGAACACTGAAGCTTTCTTT.

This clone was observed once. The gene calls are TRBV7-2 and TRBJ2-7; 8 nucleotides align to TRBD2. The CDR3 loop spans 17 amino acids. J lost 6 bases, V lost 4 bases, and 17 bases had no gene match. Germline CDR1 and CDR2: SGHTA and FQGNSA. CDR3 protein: CASSSTGPSGYRIEQYF. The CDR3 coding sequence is TGTGCCAGCAGCTCGACGGGCCCTAGCGGGTATAGAATCGAGCAGTACTTC. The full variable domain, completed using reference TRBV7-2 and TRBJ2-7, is GAGVSQSPSNKVTEKGKDVELRCDPISGHTALYWYRQSLGQGLEFLIYFQGNSAPDKSGLPSDRFSAERTGGSVSTLTIQRTQQEDSAVYLCASSSTGPSGYRIEQYFGPGTRLTVT.

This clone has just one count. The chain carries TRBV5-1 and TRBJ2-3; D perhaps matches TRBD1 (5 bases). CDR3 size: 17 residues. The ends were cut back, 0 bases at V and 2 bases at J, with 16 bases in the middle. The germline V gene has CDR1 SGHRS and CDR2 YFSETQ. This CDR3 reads CASSLGQGHLPTDTQYF. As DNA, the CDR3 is TGCGCCAGCAGCTTGGGCCAGGGTCATCTGCCCACAGATACGCAGTATTTT. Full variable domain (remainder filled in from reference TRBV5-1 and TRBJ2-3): KAGVTQTPRYLIKTRGQQVTLSCSPISGHRSVSWYQQTPGQGLQFLFEYFSETQRNKGNFPGRFSGRQFSNSRSEMNVSTLELGDSALYLCASSLGQGHLPTDTQYFGPGTRLTVL.

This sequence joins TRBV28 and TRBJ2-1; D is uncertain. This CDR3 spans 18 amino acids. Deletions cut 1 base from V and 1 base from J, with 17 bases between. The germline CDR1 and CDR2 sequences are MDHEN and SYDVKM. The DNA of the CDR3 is TGTGCCAGCAGTTTATTCTTGTCGGAGTATGGTTCCTACAATGAGCAGTTCTTC. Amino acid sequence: CASSLFLSEYGSYNEQFF.

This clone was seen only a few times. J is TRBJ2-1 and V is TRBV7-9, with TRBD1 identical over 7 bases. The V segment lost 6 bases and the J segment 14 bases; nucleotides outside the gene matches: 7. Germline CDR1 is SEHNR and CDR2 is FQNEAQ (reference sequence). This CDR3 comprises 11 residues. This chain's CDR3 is CASSSTGVKFF. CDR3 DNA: TGTGCCAGCAGTTCCACAGGGGTGAAGTTCTTC.

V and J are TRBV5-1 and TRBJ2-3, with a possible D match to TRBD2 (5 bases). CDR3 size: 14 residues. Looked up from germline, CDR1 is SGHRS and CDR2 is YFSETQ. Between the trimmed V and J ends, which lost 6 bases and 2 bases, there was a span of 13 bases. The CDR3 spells CASTSTRATDTQYF. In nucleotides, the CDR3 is TGCGCCAGCACGTCCACTAGGGCCACAGATACGCAGTATTTT.

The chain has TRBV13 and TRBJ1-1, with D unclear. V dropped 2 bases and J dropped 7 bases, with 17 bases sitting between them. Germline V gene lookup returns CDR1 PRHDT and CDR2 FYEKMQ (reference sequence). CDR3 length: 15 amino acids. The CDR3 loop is CASSLSKLGEVEAFF. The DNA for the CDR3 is TGTGCCAGCAGCTTATCCAAGCTCGGGGAGGTTGAAGCTTTCTTT.

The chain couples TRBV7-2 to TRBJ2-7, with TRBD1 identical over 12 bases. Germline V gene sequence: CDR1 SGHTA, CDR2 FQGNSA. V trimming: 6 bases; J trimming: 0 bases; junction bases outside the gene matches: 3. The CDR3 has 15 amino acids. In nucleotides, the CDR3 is TGTGCCAGCAGAGGGGACAGGGGGCTCTCCTACGAGCAGTACTTC. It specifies CASRGDRGLSYEQYF.

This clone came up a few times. CDR3 in DNA: TGTGCCAGTAGTATGGGACAGGGAACTCCTGGCACCTTC. Translating it yields CASSMGQGTPGTF. This sequence joins TRBV19 and TRBJ1-2, with TRBD1 matching over 9 bases. V was clipped by 3 bases and J by 13 bases; unmatched bases: 9. The CDR3 contains 13 residues. Per the germline V gene, CDR1 is LNHDA and CDR2 is SQIVND (reference sequence).